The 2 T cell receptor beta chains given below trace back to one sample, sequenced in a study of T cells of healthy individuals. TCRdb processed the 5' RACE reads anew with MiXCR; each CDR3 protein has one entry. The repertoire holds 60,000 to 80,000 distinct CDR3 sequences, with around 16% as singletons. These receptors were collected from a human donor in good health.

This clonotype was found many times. In DNA form, the CDR3 reads TGCGCCAGCGCTAAGGGACAGGGGGGCCTCGAGCAGTACTTC. This translates into CASAKGQGGLEQYF. J is TRBJ2-7 and V is TRBV4-1; 11 bases agree with TRBD1. J lost 6 bases, V lost 8 bases, and 9 bases had no gene match. CDR1 and CDR2 from the germline V gene are MGHRA and YSYEKL. The CDR3 spans 14 residues.

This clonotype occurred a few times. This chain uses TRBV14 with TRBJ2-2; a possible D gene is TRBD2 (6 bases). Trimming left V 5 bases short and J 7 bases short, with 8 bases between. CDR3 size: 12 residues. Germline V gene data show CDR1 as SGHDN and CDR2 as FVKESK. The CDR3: CASSGTFGELFF. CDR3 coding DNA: TGTGCCAGCAGCGGGACTTTCGGGGAGCTGTTTTTT.